This T cell receptor (beta chain) was recovered during a study of blood T cell repertoires in COVID-19 (dated by TCRdb to the early 2020s). Looking at the study overall: Samples covering the acute and convalescent phases of COVID-19 were provided by collaborators in the United States, Italy and Spain. The prospective study material was composed of cDNA or gDNA derived from T cells, B-cell-depleted T cells, or PBMCs. Subjects who had been exposed to COVID-19, were actively infected with it, or had recovered from it provided the deeply sampled blood TCRbeta repertoires that made up the dataset. A freely available public database, intended as a resource for researchers studying the immune response to SARS-CoV-2, is where the repertoires were released. Samples came from the ongoing ImmuneRACE study (first 160 participants) plus 1,254 subjects from 6 global collaborators. The sample metadata nearly always contained a de-identified subject ID, COVID-19 status, age in years and sex. HLA class I and class II types, where available, came from metadata supplied by the sample provider rather than from assay-based typing.

Worth noting for this clone: No antigen is known for it. No base qualities exist here, and no much larger clone lies one base off it.

The study at large found these results: The quantity of clinical and demographic metadata differed by source and by participant and was supplied without curation.

In the prospective study, participants were roughly 18 to 100 years old, resided in approximately 25 geographic areas of the United States, and were enrolled through a virtual design. In the prospective study, participants were assigned to cohorts based on the clinical history participants reported in a screening survey and a study questionnaire. ImmuneRACE Cohort 3 recovered participants were defined by two consecutive negative NP/OP PCR tests, healthcare professional clearance, or symptom resolution. In the prospective study, mobile phlebotomists collected whole blood, serum and a nasopharyngeal or oropharyngeal swab from each participant. Over an approximately two-month period, participants in the prospective study had the option of providing additional blood draws and questionnaires. Before DNA extraction, prospective study blood samples were shipped either frozen or at room temperature. The immunoSEQ Assay, a bias-controlled multiplex PCR, was used to amplify TCRbeta CDR3 regions from genomic DNA. The paper's data handling went like this. Within the assay, amplification of reference gene primers was used to estimate how many nucleated cells each sample contained. To quantify the absolute abundance of each unique TCRbeta CDR3 rearrangement, sequence reads were collapsed and filtered. For each sample, productive Simpson clonality was calculated as the square root of Simpson's diversity index across productive rearrangements. Entries here come from immuneACCESS through TCRdb and include only in-frame sequences with V and J called. Some clones fail to appear in such tables; in the studies checked, an unresolved V gene covers under half of the shortfall, and the cause of the remainder is unknown. The V and J calls and clone size are taken from that table; D and trimming were inferred from the DNA. The sample table holds approximately 300,000 clones, of which 85% to 90% were seen once. The ten biggest clones cover roughly a tenth of the sample.

What was sequenced was PBMCs or T cells enriched from blood (not recorded which). The clonotype comes from a woman aged 18-29 years who had recovered from COVID-19.

This receptor carries the CDR3 CASSPFQGLAGEGSQYF. Here is the DNA: TGTGCCAGCAGCCCCTTCCAGGGACTAGCGGGAGAAGGGTCGCAGTATTTT. The chain employs TRBV14 and TRBJ2-3; a stretch of 14 junction bases matches TRBD2. V ends up 4 bases short and J 10 bases short, with an unmatched junction base count of 13. CDR3 length: 17 amino acids, cysteine to phenylalanine. Solely the CDR3 DNA is kept, with 51 bases framed from the first base. Via the germline V gene, CDR1 is SGHDN and CDR2 FVKESK.